The clone carrying this T cell receptor beta chain was seen ten or more times. The antigen remains undetermined. This entry belongs to a study of T-cell memory formation after mild COVID-19. Study information: Most TCR clusters belonged to a single donor. Study results and caveats: Clones which contracted sat mainly in CM and EM if CD4+, and in EMRA if CD8+. Contracting clones from day 15 to 85 had balanced CD4/CD8; later expanders favoured CD4+.

Via MiXCR, TCRdb re-called the 5' RACE reads, giving one row per CDR3 protein. The table has 300,000 to 400,000 distinct CDR3 sequences, about an eighth seen once. V dropped 0 bases and J dropped 5; count of bases not matched to a gene: 2. Looked up from germline, CDR1 is ENHRY and CDR2 is SYGVKD. The CDR3 is made up of 15 amino acids. The chain combines TRBV10-3 with TRBJ1-1; 11 bases agree with TRBD1. The sample comprised PBMCs or a T cell subset sorted from them (not recorded which). This receptor was identified in a man younger than 35 who had mild COVID-19 (a few samples of this study predate the infection). Cell type and time point are not known. The CDR3, as DNA: TGTGCCATCAGTGAGTCGGGACAGGGGGTAACTGAAGCTTTCTTT. Its protein is CAISESGQGVTEAFF.